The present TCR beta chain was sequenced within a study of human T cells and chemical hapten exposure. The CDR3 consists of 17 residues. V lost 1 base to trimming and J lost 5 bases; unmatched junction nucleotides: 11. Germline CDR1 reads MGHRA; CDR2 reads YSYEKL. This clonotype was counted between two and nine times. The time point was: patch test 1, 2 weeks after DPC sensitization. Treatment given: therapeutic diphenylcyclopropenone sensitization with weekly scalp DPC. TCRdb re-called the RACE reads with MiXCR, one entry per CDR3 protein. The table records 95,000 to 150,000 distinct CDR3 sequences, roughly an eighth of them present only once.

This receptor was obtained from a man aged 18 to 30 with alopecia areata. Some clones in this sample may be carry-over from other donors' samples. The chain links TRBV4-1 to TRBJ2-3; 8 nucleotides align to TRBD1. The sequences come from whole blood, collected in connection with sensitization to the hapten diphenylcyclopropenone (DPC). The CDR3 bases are TGCGCCAGCAGCCAAGTAGGGGAGGACAGGGAAGGAGATACGCAGTATTTT. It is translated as CASSQVGEDREGDTQYF.